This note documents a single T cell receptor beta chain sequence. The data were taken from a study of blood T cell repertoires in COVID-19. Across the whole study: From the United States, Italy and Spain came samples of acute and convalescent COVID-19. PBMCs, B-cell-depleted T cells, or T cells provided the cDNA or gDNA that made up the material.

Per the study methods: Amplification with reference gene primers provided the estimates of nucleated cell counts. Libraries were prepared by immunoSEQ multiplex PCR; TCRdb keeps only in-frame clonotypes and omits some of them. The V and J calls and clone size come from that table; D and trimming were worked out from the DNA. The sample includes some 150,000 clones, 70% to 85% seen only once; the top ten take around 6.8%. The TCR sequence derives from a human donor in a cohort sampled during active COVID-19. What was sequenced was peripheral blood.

The CDR3 loop reads CASSFSGGAGYNEQFF. In nucleotides, the CDR3 is TGTGCCAGCAGCTTCTCCGGAGGGGCGGGGTACAATGAGCAGTTCTTC. The chain links TRBV5-4 to TRBJ2-1; maybe TRBD2 (6 bases). The CDR3 covers 16 residues. CDR1 is SGHNT and CDR2 is YYREEE in the germline V gene (reference sequence). V was cut by 2 bases and J by 4 bases, with 16 bases left in between.